The present entry profiles one T cell receptor (beta chain) with its context. Per germline, CDR1 DFQATT and CDR2 SNEGSKA (reference sequence). The length of the CDR3 is 14 residues. The V gene lost 7 bases and the J gene lost 1 base, with 13 bases spanning the gap. TCRdb re-derived calls from the RT-PCR reads in MiXCR, one entry per CDR3 protein. Of almost 700,000 distinct CDR3 sequences detected, approximately 15% appear once; the ten largest clones hold 3.6%. Input material: memory CD4+ T cells from blood. This receptor was identified in a female donor in good health, serving as a healthy control. The V gene is TRBV20-1, the J gene TRBJ2-2, with D possibly matching TRBD1 (6 bases). The CDR3 nucleotides are TGCAGTGGCCAAGAGGGACAGAACACCGGGGAGCTGTTTTTT. It codes for CSGQEGQNTGELFF.